A single T cell receptor (beta chain) is shown here with its context. The source of the sample is a study of response to subunit inactivated influenza vaccine. Germline V gene sequence: CDR1 KGHSH, CDR2 LQKENI. The CDR3 covers 15 residues. The V end lost 5 bases, the J end lost 4 bases, and 12 bases lay between the germline ends. TCRdb called the RT-PCR reads again in MiXCR, with one record for every CDR3 protein. The sample contains roughly 550,000 distinct CDR3 sequences, under 30% of which appear only once. This sample was also put to use in a study of T cells expressing NK-cell markers. That study reports: 5'RACE template switching built TCR beta cDNA with unique molecular identifiers. Sorted T-cell subsets CD3+CD56+NKG2C+, CD3+CD56+NKG2C- and CD3+CD56-NKG2C+ were TCR beta-sequenced. Seven donors tested HCMV-seropositive and one tested seronegative among the eight sequenced. Top CD8+ clonotypes included the dominant CD3+CD56+NKG2C+ clonotypes in 6 or 7 donors. Researchers report these clonotypes also headed the CD3+CD56-NKG2C+ fraction in several donors.

The material sequenced was CD4+ T cells sorted from PBMCs, taken 11 to 12 days after vaccination. This sequence joins TRBV18 and TRBJ1-6; no reliable D call. The receptor's source is a man in his fifties who received an inactivated influenza vaccine. The CDR3 region has the DNA TGTGCCAGCTCATCGGACGCCTATTATAATTCACCCCTCCACTTT. It encodes CASSSDAYYNSPLHF.